The sequence of this T cell receptor beta chain was determined in a study of blood T cell repertoires in COVID-19 (dated by TCRdb to the early 2020s). Turning to the overall study: The collaborator samples originated in the United States, Italy and Spain and spanned the acute and convalescent phases of COVID-19. The prospective study material was composed of cDNA or gDNA derived from T cells, B-cell-depleted T cells, or PBMCs. Deeply sampled blood TCRbeta repertoires from subjects exposed to, actively infected with, or recovered from COVID-19 were included in the dataset. The repertoires were released in a freely available public database intended as a resource for research on the immune response to SARS-CoV-2. Samples came from the ongoing ImmuneRACE study (first 160 participants) plus 1,254 subjects from 6 global collaborators. Nearly every sample came with metadata listing a de-identified subject ID, COVID-19 status, age in years and sex. HLA class I and class II types, where available, came from metadata supplied by the sample provider rather than from assay-based typing.

Via the germline V gene, CDR1 is SNHLY and CDR2 FYNNEI. V is trimmed back by 4 bases and J by 0 bases, and the junction contains 13 bases that no gene match accounts for. From the cysteine up to the phenylalanine, the CDR3 has a length of 19 residues. Just the 57-base CDR3 DNA is kept, in frame starting at base 1. About this clone itself: No cognate antigen has been identified for it. One base away there is no much larger clone; base qualities are not given.

Overall study outcomes, separate from this receptor: How much clinical and demographic metadata was included differed by source and by participant, and the metadata was provided uncurated.

The immunoSEQ Assay, a bias-controlled multiplex PCR, was used to amplify TCRbeta CDR3 regions from genomic DNA. For the original study's pipeline: The number of nucleated cells in each sample was estimated by amplification of reference gene primers within the assay. To quantify the absolute abundance of each unique TCRbeta CDR3 rearrangement, sequence reads were collapsed and filtered. For each sample, productive Simpson clonality was calculated by taking the square root of Simpson's diversity index across productive rearrangements. Not all clones reach the TCRdb copy of this immuneACCESS table, which keeps in-frame sequences only. Checked studies attribute under half of the gap to unresolved V genes and leave the rest unexplained. From that table come the V and J calls and clone size; the DNA was used to work out D and trimming. The sample contains around 400,000 clones, approximately 87% of them found a single time. The top ten constitute roughly 10% of the sample.

One collaborating source in Seattle enrolled patients while the patients were actively infected and followed the patients over time throughout the course of disease. Each collaborating institution followed its own protocols to collect whole blood in K2EDTA tubes. For TCRbeta analysis, collaborator samples were shipped as frozen whole blood, as isolated PBMCs, or as DNA extracted from either sample type. The chain is encoded by TRBV2 joined to TRBJ2-3; the central 10 bases match TRBD2. Sample: peripheral blood. This TCR was sampled from a woman aged 25 to 45 with COVID-19, enrolled during active disease. The nucleotides read TGTGCCAGCAGTGGAAGACGGACTAGCGGTCAGGGTAGCACAGATACGCAGTATTTT. Its protein is CASSGRRTSGQGSTDTQYF. The variable domain in full, with residues beyond the CDR3 obtained from the reference TRBV2 and TRBJ2-3 genes, is EPEVTQTPSHQVTQMGQEVILRCVPISNHLYFYWYRQILGQKVEFLVSFYNNEISEKSEIFDDQFSVERPDGSNFTLKIRSTKLEDSAMYFCASSGRRTSGQGSTDTQYFGPGTRLTVL.